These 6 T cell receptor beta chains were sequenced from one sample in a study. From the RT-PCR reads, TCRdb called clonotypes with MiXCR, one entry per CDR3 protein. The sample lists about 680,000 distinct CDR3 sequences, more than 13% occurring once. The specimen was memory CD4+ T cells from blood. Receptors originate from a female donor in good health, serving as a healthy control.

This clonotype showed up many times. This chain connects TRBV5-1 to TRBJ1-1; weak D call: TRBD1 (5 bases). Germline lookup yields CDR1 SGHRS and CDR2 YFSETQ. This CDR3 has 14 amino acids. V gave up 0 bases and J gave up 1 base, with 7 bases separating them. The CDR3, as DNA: TGCGCCAGCAGCTTGGGGGGCACGAACACTGAAGCTTTCTTT. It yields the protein CASSLGGTNTEAFF.

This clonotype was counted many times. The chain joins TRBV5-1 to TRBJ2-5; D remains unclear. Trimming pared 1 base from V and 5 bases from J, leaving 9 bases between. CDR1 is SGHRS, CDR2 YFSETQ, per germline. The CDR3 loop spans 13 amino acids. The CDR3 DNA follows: TGCGCCAGCAGCTTGTATCCACAGGAGACCCAGTACTTC. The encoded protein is CASSLYPQETQYF.

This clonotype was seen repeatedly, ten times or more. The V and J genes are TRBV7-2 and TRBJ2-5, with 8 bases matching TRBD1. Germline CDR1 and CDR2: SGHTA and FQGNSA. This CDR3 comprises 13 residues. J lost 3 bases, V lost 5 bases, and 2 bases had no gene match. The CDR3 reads CASSQGQEETQYF. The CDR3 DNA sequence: TGTGCCAGCAGCCAGGGACAGGAAGAGACCCAGTACTTC. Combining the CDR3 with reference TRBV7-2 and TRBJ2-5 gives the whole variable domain GAGVSQSPSNKVTEKGKDVELRCDPISGHTALYWYRQSLGQGLEFLIYFQGNSAPDKSGLPSDRFSAERTGGSVSTLTIQRTQQEDSAVYLCASSQGQEETQYFGPGTRLLVL.

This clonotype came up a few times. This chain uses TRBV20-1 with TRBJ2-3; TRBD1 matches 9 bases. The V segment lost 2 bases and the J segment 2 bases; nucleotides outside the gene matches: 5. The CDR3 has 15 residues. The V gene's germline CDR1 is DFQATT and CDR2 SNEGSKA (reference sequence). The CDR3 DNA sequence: TGCAGTGCTAGAAGGGACAGGGCCCTCACAGATACGCAGTATTTT. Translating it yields CSARRDRALTDTQYF.

CDR3 amino acids: CASSPPTSGSTDTQYF. CDR3 nucleotide sequence: TGTGCCAGCAGCCCCCCGACTAGCGGGAGCACAGATACGCAGTATTTT. The chain employs TRBV5-5 and TRBJ2-3; 10 nucleotides agree with TRBD2. CDR3 size: 16 residues. J gave up 0 bases and V 4 bases, and 5 bases lay outside the gene matches. In germline, CDR1 is SGHKS, CDR2 YYEKEE (reference sequence).

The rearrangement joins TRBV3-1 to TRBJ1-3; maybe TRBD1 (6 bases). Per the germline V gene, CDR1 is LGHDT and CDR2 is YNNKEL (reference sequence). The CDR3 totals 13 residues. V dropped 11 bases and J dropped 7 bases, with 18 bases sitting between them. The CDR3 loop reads CAALTTGSNTIYF. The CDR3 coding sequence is TGTGCCGCCCTTACCACAGGGAGTAACACCATATATTTT.